Listed below are T cell receptor beta chains from one sample, sequenced in a study of identical twins. In TCRdb, the 5' RACE reads were re-called with MiXCR into one record per CDR3 protein. Of a few hundred thousand distinct CDR3 sequences listed, 9.6% are singletons. The sample was also linked to a second study, of yellow fever vaccine responses in identical twins.

Sequencing was carried out using PBMCs. Receptor source: a woman under 30 in good health. The CDR3 runs from the conserved cysteine through the conserved F or W. A D gene is named only where the DNA matches it firmly. The size of a clone is reported for some rows only, either as once, few or many, or as a class for expanded clones.

TRBD1	TRBV24-1	TRBJ2-5	-	CATSDPRGQGVQETQYF
TRBD2	TRBV3-1	TRBJ2-7	-	CASSPREGAGGWYEQYF
-	TRBV5-1	TRBJ2-1	many	CASSLQGYNEQFF
-	TRBV7-9	TRBJ2-3	many	CASSLGAAGNTDTQYF
-	TRBV12-3/TRBV12-4	TRBJ1-6	-	CASSFGRASSYNSPLHF
TRBD1	TRBV7-2	TRBJ2-5	few	CASSWDSGIQETQYF
-	TRBV7-3	TRBJ2-1	few	CASSLTRGNEQFF
-	TRBV11-2	TRBJ2-7	many	CASSLVLGNEQYF
-	TRBV25-1	TRBJ2-5	-	CASLGGFGETQYF
-	TRBV29-1	TRBJ2-7	-	CSVEGTASYEQYF
TRBD1	TRBV9	TRBJ2-7	-	CASGQGANEQYF
-	TRBV10-3	TRBJ2-1	many	CAISDRDTGYNEQFF
TRBD1	TRBV27	TRBJ2-7	-	CASSSRTGETTYEQYF
TRBD1	TRBV20-1	TRBJ1-1	-	CSARDRYRGLNTEAFF
TRBD2	TRBV27	TRBJ2-1	many	CASSLSVAGVYNEQFF
TRBD1	TRBV4-3	TRBJ2-7	few	CASSQGTGGNYEQYF
TRBD2	TRBV20-1	TRBJ2-5	few	CSAETALGGGETQYF
TRBD1	TRBV7-2	TRBJ2-2	-	CASSLGFFDRAVKGGELFF
-	TRBV9	TRBJ2-1	many	CASSPTPFNEQFF
-	TRBV12-3/TRBV12-4	TRBJ2-3	many	CASSDLRALSTDTQYF
-	TRBV6-5	TRBJ2-1	-	CASSYSGPRDEQFF
-	TRBV20-1	TRBJ2-1	few	CSAREALALRDEQFF
TRBD2	TRBV7-3	TRBJ2-3	few	CASSLGLAGTADTQYF
-	TRBV29-1	TRBJ2-1	few	CSGGRLSSYNEQFF
TRBD2	TRBV2	TRBJ2-7	-	CASSPTSGWAYEQYF
-	TRBV6-2/TRBV6-3	TRBJ2-5	many	CASTAKETQYF
-	TRBV12-5	TRBJ2-3	-	CASGRGTTDTQYF
TRBD2	TRBV5-1	TRBJ2-3	many	CASMKRGDTDTQYF
TRBD1	TRBV3-1	TRBJ1-1	-	CASSQTGGLMNTEAFF
TRBD1	TRBV20-1	TRBJ2-7	few	CSAPLGTGLGEQYF
TRBD1	TRBV5-1	TRBJ1-2	many	CASSRDRVDGYTF
-	TRBV3-1	TRBJ2-3	few	CASKSSSTDTQYF
-	TRBV2	TRBJ2-7	many	CASSGGVYEQYF
TRBD2	TRBV27	TRBJ2-1	-	CASSSAGGSYNEQFF
TRBD2	TRBV5-1	TRBJ2-1	many	CASSRTSGGASYNEQFF
-	TRBV6-2/TRBV6-3	TRBJ2-1	many	CASSYGALTPTGTDLRSYNEQFF
-	TRBV7-7	TRBJ2-1	few	CASSVGRGDEQFF
-	TRBV5-1	TRBJ2-2	many	CASSLAATDITGELFF
TRBD2	TRBV7-2	TRBJ2-7	few	CASSSTPLAGGQYF
-	TRBV7-6	TRBJ2-1	-	CASSHYIGLGNEQFF
-	TRBV9	TRBJ2-7	-	CASSEGIRGYEQYF
-	TRBV6-2/TRBV6-3	TRBJ2-1	-	CASRHSKGHEQFF
-	TRBV28	TRBJ2-7	many	CASSLSSGMLYEQYF
-	TRBV28	TRBJ1-2	many	CASSPSDTFLYTF
TRBD2	TRBV4-3	TRBJ2-3	-	CASSQLIAGGTDTQYF
-	TRBV10-3	TRBJ1-1	many	CAISESHGTEAFF
TRBD2	TRBV27	TRBJ2-1	few	CASSLYLASGSYEQFF
-	TRBV7-8	TRBJ2-4	many	CASSLGLVAKNIQYF
-	TRBV7-2	TRBJ2-3	few	CASSLYGDPSTDTQYF